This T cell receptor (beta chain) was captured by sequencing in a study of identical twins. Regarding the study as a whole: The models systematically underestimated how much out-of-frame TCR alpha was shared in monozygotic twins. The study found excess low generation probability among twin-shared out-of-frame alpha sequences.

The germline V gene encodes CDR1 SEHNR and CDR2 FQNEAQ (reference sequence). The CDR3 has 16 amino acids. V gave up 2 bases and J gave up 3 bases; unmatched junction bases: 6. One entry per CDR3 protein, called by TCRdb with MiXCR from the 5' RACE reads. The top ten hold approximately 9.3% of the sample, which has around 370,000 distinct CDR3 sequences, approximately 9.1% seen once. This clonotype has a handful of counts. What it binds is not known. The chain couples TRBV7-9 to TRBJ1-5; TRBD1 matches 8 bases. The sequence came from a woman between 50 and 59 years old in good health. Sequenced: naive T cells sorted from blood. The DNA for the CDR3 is TGTGCCAGCAGCTTAAGCGGGACAGGTGACAATCAGCCCCAGCATTTT. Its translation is CASSLSGTGDNQPQHF.